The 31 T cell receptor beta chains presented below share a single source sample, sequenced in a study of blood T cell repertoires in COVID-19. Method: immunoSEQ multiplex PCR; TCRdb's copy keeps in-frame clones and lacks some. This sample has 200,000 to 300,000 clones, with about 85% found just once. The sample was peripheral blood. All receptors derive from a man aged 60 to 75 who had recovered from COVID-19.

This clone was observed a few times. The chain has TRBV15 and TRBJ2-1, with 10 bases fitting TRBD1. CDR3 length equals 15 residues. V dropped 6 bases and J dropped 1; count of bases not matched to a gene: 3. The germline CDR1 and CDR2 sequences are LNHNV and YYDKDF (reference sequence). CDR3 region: CATSQDRGSYNEQFF. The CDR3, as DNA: TGTGCCACCAGTCAGGACAGGGGGTCCTACAATGAGCAGTTCTTC.

The CDR3 loop reads CASRDSLYGYTF. The CDR3 DNA reads TGTGCCAGCAGGGACAGCCTCTATGGCTACACCTTC. The V call is TRBV2, the J call TRBJ1-2, with a weak D call TRBD1 (6 bases). The CDR3 totals 12 residues. The germline CDR1 and CDR2 sequences are SNHLY and FYNNEI. The V and J ends lost 6 bases and 4 bases respectively, with 9 bases between them. Filled out from reference TRBV2 and TRBJ1-2, the complete variable domain reads EPEVTQTPSHQVTQMGQEVILRCVPISNHLYFYWYRQILGQKVEFLVSFYNNEISEKSEIFDDQFSVERPDGSNFTLKIRSTKLEDSAMYFCASRDSLYGYTFGSGTRLTVV.

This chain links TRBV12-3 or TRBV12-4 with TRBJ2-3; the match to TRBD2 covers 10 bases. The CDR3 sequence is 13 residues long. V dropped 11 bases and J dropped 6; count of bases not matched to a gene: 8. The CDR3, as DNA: TGTGCCGGGGCGCTAGCGGGGGTTGATACGCAGTATTTT. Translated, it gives CAGALAGVDTQYF.

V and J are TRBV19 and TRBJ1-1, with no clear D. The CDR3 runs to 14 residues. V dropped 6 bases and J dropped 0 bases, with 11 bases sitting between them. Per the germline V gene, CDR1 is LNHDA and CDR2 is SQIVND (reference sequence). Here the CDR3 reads CASSLAGMNTEAFF. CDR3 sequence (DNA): TGTGCCAGTAGCCTCGCGGGGATGAACACTGAAGCTTTCTTT.

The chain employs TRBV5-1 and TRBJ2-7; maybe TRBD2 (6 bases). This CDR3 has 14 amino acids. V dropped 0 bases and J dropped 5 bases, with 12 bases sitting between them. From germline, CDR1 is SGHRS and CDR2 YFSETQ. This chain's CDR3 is CASSLGGTSDEQYF. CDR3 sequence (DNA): TGCGCCAGCAGCTTGGGGGGGACTTCCGACGAGCAGTACTTC.

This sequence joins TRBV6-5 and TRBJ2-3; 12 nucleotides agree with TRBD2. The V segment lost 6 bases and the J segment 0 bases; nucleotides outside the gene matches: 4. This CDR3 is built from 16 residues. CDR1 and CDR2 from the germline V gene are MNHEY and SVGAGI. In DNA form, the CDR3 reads TGTGCCAGCAGCTACGGACTAGCGGGAAGCACAGATACGCAGTATTTT. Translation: CASSYGLAGSTDTQYF.

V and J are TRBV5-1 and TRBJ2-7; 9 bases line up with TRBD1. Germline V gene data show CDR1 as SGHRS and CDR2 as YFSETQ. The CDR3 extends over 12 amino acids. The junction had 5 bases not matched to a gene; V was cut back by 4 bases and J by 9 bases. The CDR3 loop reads CASSQGGQGQYF. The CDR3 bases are TGCGCCAGCAGCCAGGGGGGACAGGGGCAGTACTTC.

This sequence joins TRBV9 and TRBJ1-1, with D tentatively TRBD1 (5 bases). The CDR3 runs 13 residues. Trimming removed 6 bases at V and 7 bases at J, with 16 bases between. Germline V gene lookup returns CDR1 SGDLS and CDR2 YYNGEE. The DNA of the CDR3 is TGTGCCAGCACCCCTAACTCGGGGGGTGAAGCTTTCTTT. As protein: CASTPNSGGEAFF.

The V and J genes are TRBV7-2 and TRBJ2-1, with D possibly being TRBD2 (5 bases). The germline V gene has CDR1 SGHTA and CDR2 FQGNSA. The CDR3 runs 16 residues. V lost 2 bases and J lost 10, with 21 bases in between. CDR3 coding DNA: TGTGCCAGCAGCTTAAGGGAGAGAACAGCAGGCCGCGAGCAGTTCTTC. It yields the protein CASSLRERTAGREQFF.

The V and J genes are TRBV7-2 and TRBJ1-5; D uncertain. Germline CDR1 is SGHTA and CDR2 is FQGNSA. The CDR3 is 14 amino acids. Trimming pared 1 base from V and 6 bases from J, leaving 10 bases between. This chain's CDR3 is CASSLGGEGQPQHF. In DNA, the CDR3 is TGTGCCAGCAGCTTAGGGGGAGAGGGTCAGCCCCAGCATTTT.

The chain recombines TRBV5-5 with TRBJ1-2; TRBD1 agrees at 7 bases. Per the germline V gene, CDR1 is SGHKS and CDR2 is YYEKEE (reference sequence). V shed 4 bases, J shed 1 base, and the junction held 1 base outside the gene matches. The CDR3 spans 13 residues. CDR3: CASSRDSNYGYTF. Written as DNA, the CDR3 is TGTGCCAGCAGCAGGGACAGTAACTATGGCTACACCTTC.

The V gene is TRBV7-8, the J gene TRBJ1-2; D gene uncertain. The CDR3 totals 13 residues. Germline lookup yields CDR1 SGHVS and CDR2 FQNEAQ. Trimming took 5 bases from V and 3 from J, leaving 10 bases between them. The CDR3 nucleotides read TGTGCCAGCAGCCCAGCGGCGGACTATGGCTACACCTTC. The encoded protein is CASSPAADYGYTF.

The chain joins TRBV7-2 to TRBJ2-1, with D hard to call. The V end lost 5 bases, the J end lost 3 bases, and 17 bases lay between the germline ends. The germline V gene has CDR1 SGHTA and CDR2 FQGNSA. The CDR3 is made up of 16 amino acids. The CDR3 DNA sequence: TGTGCCAGCAGCCCTAACTGGAGTAGAGACTACAATGAGCAGTTCTTC. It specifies CASSPNWSRDYNEQFF.

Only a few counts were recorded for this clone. For the CDR3, the DNA is TGCGCCAGCAGCCAAGATTCCCTAGATGAGCAGTTCTTC. This codes for CASSQDSLDEQFF. The gene calls are TRBV4-1 and TRBJ2-1; D uncertain. Germline V gene data show CDR1 as MGHRA and CDR2 as YSYEKL. V was trimmed by 0 bases and J by 8 bases, leaving 8 bases between them. The CDR3 contains 13 residues.

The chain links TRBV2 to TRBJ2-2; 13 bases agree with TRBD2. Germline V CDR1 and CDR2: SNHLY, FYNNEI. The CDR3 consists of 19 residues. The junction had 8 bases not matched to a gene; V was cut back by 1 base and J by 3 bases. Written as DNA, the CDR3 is TGTGCCAGCAGTGAAGTCGGACTAGCGGGGGTAAAGTACACCGGGGAGCTGTTTTTT. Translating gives CASSEVGLAGVKYTGELFF.

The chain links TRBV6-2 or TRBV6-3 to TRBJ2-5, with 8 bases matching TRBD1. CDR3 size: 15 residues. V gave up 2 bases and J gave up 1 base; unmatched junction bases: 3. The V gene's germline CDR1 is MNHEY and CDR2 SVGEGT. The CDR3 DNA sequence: TGTGCCAGCAGTTACCCAGGGACAGGCCAAGAGACCCAGTACTTC. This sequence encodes CASSYPGTGQETQYF.

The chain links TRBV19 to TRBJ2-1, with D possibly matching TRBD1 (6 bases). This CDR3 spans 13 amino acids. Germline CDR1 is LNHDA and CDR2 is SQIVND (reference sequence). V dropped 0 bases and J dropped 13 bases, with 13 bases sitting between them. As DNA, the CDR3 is TGTGCCAGTAGTATAGACAGGGGCGATCCCCAGTTCTTC. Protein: CASSIDRGDPQFF. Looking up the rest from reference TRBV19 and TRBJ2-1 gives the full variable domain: DGGITQSPKYLFRKEGQNVTLSCEQNLNHDAMYWYRQDPGQGLRLIYYSQIVNDFQKGDIAEGYSVSREKKESFPLTVTSAQKNPTAFYLCASSIDRGDPQFFGPGTRLTVL.

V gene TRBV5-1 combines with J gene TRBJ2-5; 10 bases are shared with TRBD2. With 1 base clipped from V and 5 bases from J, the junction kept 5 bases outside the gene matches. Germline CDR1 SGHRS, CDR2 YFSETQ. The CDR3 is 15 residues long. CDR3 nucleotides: TGCGCCAGCAGCTTGACTAGCGGGGTAGGGGAGACCCAGTACTTC. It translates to CASSLTSGVGETQYF. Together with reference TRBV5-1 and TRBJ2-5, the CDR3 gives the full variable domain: KAGVTQTPRYLIKTRGQQVTLSCSPISGHRSVSWYQQTPGQGLQFLFEYFSETQRNKGNFPGRFSGRQFSNSRSEMNVSTLELGDSALYLCASSLTSGVGETQYFGPGTRLLVL.

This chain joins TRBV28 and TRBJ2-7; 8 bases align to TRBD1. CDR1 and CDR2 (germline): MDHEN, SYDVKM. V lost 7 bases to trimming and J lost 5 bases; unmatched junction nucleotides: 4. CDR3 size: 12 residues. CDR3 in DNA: TGTGCCAGCAATATGGACAGGGACGAGCAGTACTTC. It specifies CASNMDRDEQYF.

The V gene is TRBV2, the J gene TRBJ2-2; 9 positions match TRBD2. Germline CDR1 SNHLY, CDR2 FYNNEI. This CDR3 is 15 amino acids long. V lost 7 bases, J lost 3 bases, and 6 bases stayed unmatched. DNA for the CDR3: TGTGCCAGCAAATTAGCGGGGGCTCACACCGGGGAGCTGTTTTTT. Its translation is CASKLAGAHTGELFF.

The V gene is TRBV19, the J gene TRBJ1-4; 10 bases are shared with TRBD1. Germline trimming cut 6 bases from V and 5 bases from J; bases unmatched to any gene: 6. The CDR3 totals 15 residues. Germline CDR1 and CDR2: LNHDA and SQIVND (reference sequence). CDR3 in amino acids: CASSGTGQGNEKLFF. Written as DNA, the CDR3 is TGTGCCAGTAGCGGCACGGGACAGGGGAATGAAAAACTGTTTTTT. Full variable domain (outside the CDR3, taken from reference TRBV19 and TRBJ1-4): DGGITQSPKYLFRKEGQNVTLSCEQNLNHDAMYWYRQDPGQGLRLIYYSQIVNDFQKGDIAEGYSVSREKKESFPLTVTSAQKNPTAFYLCASSGTGQGNEKLFFGSGTQLSVL.

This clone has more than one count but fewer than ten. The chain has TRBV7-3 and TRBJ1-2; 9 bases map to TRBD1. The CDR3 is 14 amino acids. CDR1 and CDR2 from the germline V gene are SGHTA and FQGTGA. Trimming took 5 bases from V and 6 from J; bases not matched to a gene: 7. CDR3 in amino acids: CASSELQGADGYTF. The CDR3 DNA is TGTGCCAGCAGCGAATTACAGGGGGCGGATGGCTACACCTTC.

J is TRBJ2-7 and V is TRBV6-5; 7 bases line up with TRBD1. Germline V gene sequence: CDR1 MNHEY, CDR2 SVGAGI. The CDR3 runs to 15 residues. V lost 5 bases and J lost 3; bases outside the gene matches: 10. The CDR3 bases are TGTGCCAGCAGTAATCCCGGGACAGCTTACTACGAGCAGTACTTC. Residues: CASSNPGTAYYEQYF.

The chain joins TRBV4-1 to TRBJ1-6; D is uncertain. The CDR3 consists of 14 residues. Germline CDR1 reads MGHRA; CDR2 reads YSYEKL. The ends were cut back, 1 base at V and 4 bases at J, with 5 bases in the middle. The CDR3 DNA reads TGCGCCAGCAGCCAAGGAGAGTATAATTCACCCCTCCACTTT. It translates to CASSQGEYNSPLHF.

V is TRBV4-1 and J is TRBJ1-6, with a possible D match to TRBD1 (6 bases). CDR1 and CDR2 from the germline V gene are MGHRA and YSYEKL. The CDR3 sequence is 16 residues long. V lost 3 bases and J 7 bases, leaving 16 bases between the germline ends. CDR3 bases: TGCGCCAGCAGCCAGGATAACTCAGGGGTAAATTCACCCCTCCACTTT. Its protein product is CASSQDNSGVNSPLHF.

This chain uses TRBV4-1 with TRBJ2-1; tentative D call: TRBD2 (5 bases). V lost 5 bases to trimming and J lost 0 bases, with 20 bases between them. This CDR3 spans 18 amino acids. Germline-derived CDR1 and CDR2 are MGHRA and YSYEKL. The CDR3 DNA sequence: TGCGCCAGCAGCAAGAGGGTCCAGGAGGTGAGCTCCTACAATGAGCAGTTCTTC. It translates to CASSKRVQEVSSYNEQFF.

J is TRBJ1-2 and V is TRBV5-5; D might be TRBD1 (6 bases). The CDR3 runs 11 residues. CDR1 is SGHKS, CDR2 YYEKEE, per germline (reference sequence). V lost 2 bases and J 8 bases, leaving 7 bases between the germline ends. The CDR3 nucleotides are TGTGCCAGCAGCTTTGGGGGCGGCTACACCTTC. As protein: CASSFGGGYTF.

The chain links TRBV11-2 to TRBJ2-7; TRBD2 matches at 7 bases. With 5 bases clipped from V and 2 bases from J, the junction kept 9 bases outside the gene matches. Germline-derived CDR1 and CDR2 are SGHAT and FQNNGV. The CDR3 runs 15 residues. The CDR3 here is CASSPSGGRAYEQYF. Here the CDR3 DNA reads TGTGCCAGCAGCCCGTCGGGGGGTAGAGCCTACGAGCAGTACTTC.

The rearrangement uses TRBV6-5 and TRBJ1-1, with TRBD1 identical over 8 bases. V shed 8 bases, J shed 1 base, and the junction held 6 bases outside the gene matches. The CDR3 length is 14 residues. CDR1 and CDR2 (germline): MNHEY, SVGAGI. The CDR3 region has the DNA TGTGCCAGCCAAATAGACAGGGGGAACACTGAAGCTTTCTTT. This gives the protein CASQIDRGNTEAFF.

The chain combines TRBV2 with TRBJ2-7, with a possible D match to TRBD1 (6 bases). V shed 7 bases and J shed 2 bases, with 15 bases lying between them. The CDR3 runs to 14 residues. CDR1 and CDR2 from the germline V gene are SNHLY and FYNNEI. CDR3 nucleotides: TGTGCCAGCAATCAAGGGTGGGGGCCCTACGAGCAGTACTTC. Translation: CASNQGWGPYEQYF.

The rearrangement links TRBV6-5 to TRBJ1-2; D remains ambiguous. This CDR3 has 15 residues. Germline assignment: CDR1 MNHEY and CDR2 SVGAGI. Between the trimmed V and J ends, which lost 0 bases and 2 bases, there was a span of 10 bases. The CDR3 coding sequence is TGTGCCAGCAGTTACTCGGAGTATCAGAACTATGGCTACACCTTC. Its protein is CASSYSEYQNYGYTF.